The 13 T cell receptor beta chains below come from one sample, sequenced in a study of post-analysis software for immune sequencing data. Libraries were made from TCR beta cDNA, and they carried unique molecular identifiers. TCRdb independently ran MiXCR on the PCR reads; one entry per CDR3 protein. The table has 750,000 to 950,000 distinct CDR3 sequences, roughly 50% seen once. The antigens of these receptors remain unknown. Overall study results and limits: With TRBV5-6, TRBV5-1 and TRBV20-1 included, about five TRBV segments were more frequent in patients than in controls.

Source material: blood. These receptors all stem from a girl aged 5-17 years with multiple sclerosis.

Only a few counts were recorded for this clonotype. The V and J genes are TRBV29-1 and TRBJ2-7; 7 bases agree with TRBD1. Germline V lookup: CDR1 SQVTM, CDR2 ANQGSEA. With 4 bases clipped from V and 7 bases from J, the junction kept 7 bases outside the gene matches. This CDR3 spans 12 amino acids. CDR3 sequence: CSVAKGQKEQYF. In nucleotides, the CDR3 is TGCAGCGTTGCTAAGGGACAGAAGGAGCAGTACTTC.

In the case of this clonotype: The CDR3 does not end in the conserved phenylalanine or tryptophan, so this is likely a read error. The chain combines TRBV5-6 with TRBJ2-7; 11 nucleotides agree with TRBD1. The CDR3 contains 14 residues. Germline CDR1 SGHDT, CDR2 YYEEEE. Trimming cost V 4 bases and J 6 bases; bases outside gene matches: 6. The DNA of the CDR3 is TGTGCCAGCAGCCGCGGGACAGGGGGGATCGAGCAGTACTGC. Its protein is CASSRGTGGIEQYC.

The chain combines TRBV6-5 with TRBJ2-2, with 7 positions matching TRBD1. The germline V gene encodes CDR1 MNHEY and CDR2 SVGAGI. After removal of 4 bases from V and 4 bases from J, the junction contained 6 bases not matched to a gene. The length of the CDR3 is 15 residues. In DNA form, the CDR3 reads TGTGCCAGCAGTTCAAACAGGGGTGGCACCGGGGAGCTGTTTTTT. Amino acids: CASSSNRGGTGELFF.

This chain joins TRBV9 and TRBJ2-5; 8 bases match TRBD2. Germline-derived CDR1 and CDR2 are SGDLS and YYNGEE. The length of the CDR3 is 16 residues. Trimming cost V 0 bases and J 1 base; bases outside gene matches: 5. CDR3 nucleotide sequence: TGTGCCAGCAGCGTAGGGGGGAGCGGGGGCCAAGAGACCCAGTACTTC. This translates into CASSVGGSGGQETQYF.

Only a few counts were recorded for this clonotype. This chain connects TRBV29-1 to TRBJ1-2, with D tentatively TRBD1 (5 bases). CDR1 and CDR2 from the germline V gene are SQVTM and ANQGSEA. The CDR3 is 13 amino acids. Trimming shortened V by 7 bases and J by 6 bases, and 18 bases separated the two germline ends. CDR3 bases: TGCAGCGCCGGGACCGCACCAGAGGATGGCTACACCTTC. This translates into CSAGTAPEDGYTF. The full variable domain, its missing parts supplied by reference TRBV29-1 and TRBJ1-2, is SAVISQKPSRDICQRGTSLTIQCQVDSQVTMMFWYRQQPGQSLTLIATANQGSEATYESGFVIDKFPISRPNLTFSTLTVSNMSPEDSSIYLCSAGTAPEDGYTFGSGTRLTVV.

With respect to this clonotype: The junction departs from the called germline gene at one end, perhaps through a read error. The rearrangement links TRBV5-5 to TRBJ1-2; 7 positions match TRBD1. The CDR3 extends over 13 amino acids. Per germline, CDR1 SGHKS and CDR2 YYEKEE (reference sequence). CDR3 loop: CAGSFGQEHGYTF. As DNA, the CDR3 is TGTGCCGGCAGCTTCGGACAGGAGCATGGCTACACCTTC.

J is TRBJ1-1 and V is TRBV6-6, with D unresolved. Per germline, CDR1 MNHNY and CDR2 SVGAGI (reference sequence). Trimming removed 6 bases from V and 2 bases from J, with 7 bases in between. This CDR3 contains 12 residues. As DNA, the CDR3 is TGTGCCAGCAGACCACCAAACACTGAAGCTTTCTTT. It codes for CASRPPNTEAFF.

The chain links TRBV20-1 to TRBJ2-3; TRBD2 agrees at 9 bases. The CDR3 runs 18 residues. The junction had 15 bases not matched to a gene; V was cut back by 3 bases and J by 2 bases. CDR1 is DFQATT and CDR2 is SNEGSKA in the germline V gene (reference sequence). CDR3 in amino acids: CSASPSPASGVYTDTQYF. CDR3 nucleotide sequence: TGCAGTGCTAGTCCGAGCCCGGCTAGCGGGGTCTACACAGATACGCAGTATTTT.

The sample holds one count of this clonotype. The V and J genes are TRBV21-1 and TRBJ2-5; TRBD2 was called by the table and not checked on the DNA. TRBV21-1 is a pseudogene segment. The CDR3 spans 17 residues. Here the CDR3 DNA reads TGTGCCAGCAGCAAAGACCCACTAGCGTCCCTGGGAGTGACCCAGTACTTC. Translating gives CASSKDPLASLGVTQYF.

The chain employs TRBV7-2 and TRBJ2-7; D ambiguous. The CDR3 spans 13 residues. Trimming took 4 bases from V and 0 from J, leaving 7 bases between them. Germline V CDR1 and CDR2: SGHTA, FQGNSA. The CDR3 reads CASSSPNSYEQYF. The DNA for the CDR3 is TGTGCCAGCAGCTCCCCCAACTCCTACGAGCAGTACTTC.

This clonotype was seen a few times. The V gene is TRBV5-1, the J gene TRBJ2-7; TRBD2 agrees at 7 bases. V lost 3 bases and J lost 4; bases outside the gene matches: 7. This CDR3 is 14 amino acids long. Germline-derived CDR1 and CDR2 are SGHRS and YFSETQ. The CDR3: CASSWEGPGYEQYF. CDR3 sequence (DNA): TGCGCCAGCAGCTGGGAGGGACCGGGGTACGAGCAGTACTTC.

This chain links TRBV6-5 with TRBJ1-4; D not resolved. Per germline, CDR1 MNHEY and CDR2 SVGAGI. The ends were cut back, 7 bases at V and 0 bases at J, with 6 bases in the middle. The CDR3 is 13 residues long. The CDR3 DNA sequence: TGTGCCAGCACCTACTCAACTAATGAAAAACTGTTTTTT. Protein product: CASTYSTNEKLFF.

Points on this clonotype: The CDR3 does not close with the conserved phenylalanine or tryptophan, likely indicating a read error. The V gene is TRBV6-6, the J gene TRBJ2-5; 12 bases are a match to TRBD2. The J call may be wrong; the DNA end is better matched by TRBJ2-7. CDR1 MNHNY and CDR2 SVGAGI come from the germline V gene (reference sequence). The CDR3 totals 15 residues. The CDR3 region is CASSFRLAGVDEQYC. CDR3 DNA sequence: TGTGCCAGCAGTTTCAGACTAGCGGGAGTCGACGAGCAGTACTGC.